The clone carrying this TCR beta chain was recorded once. This specimen comes from a study of CD8 T cells in Susac syndrome. It was with random hexamers that about 0.45 to 1 ug RNA was reverse transcribed. TCRdb analysed the immunoSEQ multiplex PCR reads with MiXCR anew, one entry per CDR3 protein. The sample lists 200,000 to 250,000 distinct CDR3 sequences, around 96% occurring once. The sequenced sample was CD4+ T cells from PBMCs. The clonotype comes from a human donor with multiple sclerosis.

The CDR3 here is CAISETLDTQYF. CDR3 sequence (DNA): TGTGCCATCAGTGAGACTCTAGATACGCAGTATTTT. The rearrangement joins TRBV10-3 to TRBJ2-3, with D unclear. Trimming removed 2 bases at V and 5 bases at J, with 5 bases between. CDR3 length: 12 residues. Germline CDR1 ENHRY, CDR2 SYGVKD.